The 8 T cell receptor beta chains below were found in one sample sequenced in a study of response to subunit inactivated influenza vaccine. One entry per CDR3 protein results from TCRdb running MiXCR on the RT-PCR reads. There are about 540,000 distinct CDR3 sequences in the sample; less than 25% occur only once, and under 3.5% lies in the top ten. The sample also formed part of further work on T cells expressing NK-cell markers. That publication notes: UMIs accompanied the 5'RACE template switching by which TCR beta cDNA was made.

The sample consisted of CD4+ T cells sorted from PBMCs, taken about 13 days after vaccination. The receptors derive from a man aged 50 or older who received an inactivated influenza vaccine.

This clonotype has more than one count but fewer than ten. The chain carries TRBV20-1 and TRBJ1-6; D not resolved. Trimming stripped 5 bases from V and 8 bases from J, with 4 bases between. The CDR3 runs to 10 residues. Per the germline V gene, CDR1 is DFQATT and CDR2 is SNEGSKA (reference sequence). The CDR3 nucleotides read TGCAGTGCTCGGCATTCACCCCTCCACTTT. Translated, it gives CSARHSPLHF.

The chain joins TRBV7-2 to TRBJ2-7; D perhaps matches TRBD1 (5 bases). Germline V gene sequence: CDR1 SGHTA, CDR2 FQGNSA. This CDR3 comprises 13 residues. Trimming shortened V by 1 base and J by 7 bases, and 11 bases separated the two germline ends. This CDR3 is CASSLGQGREQYF. CDR3 nucleotide sequence: TGTGCCAGCAGCTTAGGCCAGGGTAGGGAGCAGTACTTC.

This clonotype was counted ten times or more. This sequence joins TRBV6-1 and TRBJ1-2; the D gene is possibly TRBD1 (6 bases). The CDR3 covers 13 residues. V lost 4 bases and J 4 bases, leaving 10 bases between the germline ends. CDR1 MNHNS and CDR2 SASEGT come from the germline V gene. The CDR3: CASSGRGSYGYTF. The DNA for the CDR3 is TGTGCCAGCAGTGGCAGGGGTAGCTATGGCTACACCTTC.

This chain links TRBV20-1 with TRBJ2-7, with D possibly TRBD1 on 5 matching bases. V lost 5 bases, J lost 7 bases, and 24 bases lay in between. CDR3 size: 15 residues. The germline V gene encodes CDR1 DFQATT and CDR2 SNEGSKA (reference sequence). This CDR3 is CSAPSDKQVTEEQYF. The CDR3 DNA sequence: TGCAGTGCTCCGTCGGATAAACAGGTGACTGAAGAGCAGTACTTC.

About this clonotype itself: One junction end disagrees with the germline gene, perhaps due to a read error. The genes are TRBV11-2 and TRBJ2-1, with a weak D call TRBD1 (5 bases). The CDR3 is 11 amino acids. CDR1 is SGHAT, CDR2 FQNNGV, per germline. The CDR3 DNA is TGTGCCAGCAGCTTGCAAGGGGTCCGGATCTTC. Protein sequence: CASSLQGVRIF. The variable domain in full, completed from reference TRBV11-2 and TRBJ2-1, reads EAGVAQSPRYKIIEKRQSVAFWCNPISGHATLYWYQQILGQGPKLLIQFQNNGVVDDSQLPKDRFSAERLKGVDSTLKIQPAKLEDSAVYLCASSLQGVRIFGPGTRLTVL.

J is TRBJ2-1 and V is TRBV7-2, with 7 bases that match TRBD2. The germline V gene has CDR1 SGHTA and CDR2 FQGNSA. This CDR3 contains 16 residues. J was trimmed by 4 bases and V by 6 bases; bases with no gene match: 12. CDR3 nucleotide sequence: TGTGCCAGCAGACCAGCCTCCACTAGCGCATACAATGAGCAGTTCTTC. It specifies CASRPASTSAYNEQFF.

The chain has TRBV7-2 and TRBJ2-7; D might be TRBD1 or TRBD2, each matching 5 bases. Germline assignment: CDR1 SGHTA and CDR2 FQGNSA. The CDR3 contains 13 residues. Trimming took off 5 bases at V and 3 bases at J, with 11 bases between the two ends. This chain's CDR3 is CASSPRGRYEQYF. Written as DNA, the CDR3 is TGTGCCAGCAGCCCACGGGGACGCTACGAGCAGTACTTC. The full variable domain, its missing parts supplied by reference TRBV7-2 and TRBJ2-7, is GAGVSQSPSNKVTEKGKDVELRCDPISGHTALYWYRQSLGQGLEFLIYFQGNSAPDKSGLPSDRFSAERTGGSVSTLTIQRTQQEDSAVYLCASSPRGRYEQYFGPGTRLTVT.

This clonotype was seen a single time. The chain is built from TRBV25-1 and TRBJ2-1; D gene uncertain. This CDR3 comprises 13 residues. V was clipped by 4 bases and J by 9 bases, with 13 bases between them. Germline V CDR1 and CDR2: MGHDK, SYGVNS. CDR3 DNA sequence: TGTGCCAGCAGTGTCATAGTTACGGGTGAGCAGTTCTTC. It codes for CASSVIVTGEQFF. Combining the CDR3 with reference TRBV25-1 and TRBJ2-1 gives the whole variable domain EADIYQTPRYLVIGTGKKITLECSQTMGHDKMYWYQQDPGMELHLIHYSYGVNSTEKGDLSSESTVSRIRTEHFPLTLESARPSHTSQYLCASSVIVTGEQFFGPGTRLTVL.